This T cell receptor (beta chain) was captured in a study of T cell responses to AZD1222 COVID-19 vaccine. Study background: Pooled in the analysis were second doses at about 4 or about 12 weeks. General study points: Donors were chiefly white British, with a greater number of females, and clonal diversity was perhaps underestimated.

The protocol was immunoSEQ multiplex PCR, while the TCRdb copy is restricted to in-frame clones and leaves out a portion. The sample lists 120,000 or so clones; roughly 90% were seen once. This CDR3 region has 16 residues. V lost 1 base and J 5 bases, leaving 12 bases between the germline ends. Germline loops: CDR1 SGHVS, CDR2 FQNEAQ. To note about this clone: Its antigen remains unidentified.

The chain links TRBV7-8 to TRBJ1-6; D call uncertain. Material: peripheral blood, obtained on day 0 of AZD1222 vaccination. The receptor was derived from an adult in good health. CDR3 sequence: CASSLVSAVNNSPLHF. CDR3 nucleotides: TGTGCCAGCAGCTTAGTGTCAGCGGTTAATAATTCACCCCTCCACTTT. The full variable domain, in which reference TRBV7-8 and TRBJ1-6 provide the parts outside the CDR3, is GAGVSQSPRYKVAKRGQDVALRCDPISGHVSLFWYQQALGQGPEFLTYFQNEAQLDKSGLPSDRFFAERPEGSVSTLKIQRTQQEDSAVYLCASSLVSAVNNSPLHFGNGTRLTVT.